The 23 T cell receptor beta chains below were found in one sample sequenced in a study of tumor and adjacent non-tumor tissue in lung cancer (dated by TCRdb to 2016 to 2019). Bulk unsorted tissue served as the source for RNA extraction, and RNA quality was assessed using a NanoDrop ND-1000 and an Agilent 2100. Distant non-tumor tissue taken more than 3 cm from the tumor edge was used as the normal lung sample. Receptors were amplified or captured by multiplex PCR. Sequenced on an Illumina HiSeq 2500. Following protocols modified from ARM-PCR, the researchers constructed TCRbeta libraries through three rounds of nested PCR with primers (Table S4). The raw public reads went through TCRdb reprocessing: fastp at Q25, MiXCR clone calling, in-frame beta chains kept. Rows are combined by CDR3 protein, so each entry shows the most common genes and DNA. The sample includes 80,000 or so distinct CDR3 sequences, with around 80% observed a single time. About half of the sample belongs to the ten largest clones.

Specimen: distant non-tumor lung tissue. The source is a man aged 55 to 69 with non-small cell lung cancer.

This sequence joins TRBV11-2 and TRBJ2-5; TRBD2 might be the D (6 bases). The CDR3 is 16 amino acids. Trimming took 5 bases from V and 14 from J, leaving 30 bases between them. Germline values: CDR1 SGHAT, CDR2 FQNNGV. The CDR3 reads CASSISPLAFQETRYF. In DNA, the CDR3 is TGTGCCAGCAGCATAAGCCCACTAGCCTTCCAAGAGACCCGATACTTC.

This clonotype appeared once. The CDR3 bases are TGTGCCAGCATATTAGGAGGTGGGACTATCACAGATACGCAGTATTTT. Translation: CASILGGGTITDTQYF. This rearrangement joins TRBV11-2 to TRBJ2-3, with TRBD2 identical over 7 bases. Germline V gene lookup returns CDR1 SGHAT and CDR2 FQNNGV. V dropped 7 bases and J dropped 2; count of bases not matched to a gene: 12. This CDR3 spans 16 amino acids.

This clonotype was detected ten times or more. This chain joins TRBV7-9 and TRBJ1-4; 7 bases agree with TRBD1. Trimming cost V 4 bases and J 0 bases; bases outside gene matches: 2. Germline assignment: CDR1 SEHNR and CDR2 FQNEAQ (reference sequence). The CDR3 loop spans 15 amino acids. CDR3 in amino acids: CASSSGQATNEKLFF. The CDR3 nucleotides read TGTGCCAGCAGCTCCGGACAGGCAACTAATGAAAAACTGTTTTTT.

Details on this clonotype: It is likely a read error, because the conserved phenylalanine at the end of the CDR3 is missing. The DNA is left out, because the CDR3 cannot be placed on it with certainty; the CDR3 is given as TCRdb lists it. The V call is TRBV6-1, the J call TRBJ2-3; the table assigns TRBD2, which was not confirmed against the DNA. Germline CDR1 MNHNS, CDR2 SASEGT. The CDR3 region is 15 residues in length, termini included. CDR3 residues: CASSQLAGEVDTRYL.

This clonotype was seen at least ten times. V gene TRBV20-1 combines with J gene TRBJ1-1, with D hard to call. This CDR3 is 13 amino acids long. Germline-derived CDR1 and CDR2 are DFQATT and SNEGSKA (reference sequence). Trimming removed 4 bases at V and 0 bases at J, with 9 bases between. Written as DNA, the CDR3 is TGCAGTGCTATGAGGGATGTGAACACTGAAGCTTTCTTT. Translating it yields CSAMRDVNTEAFF.

This clonotype has just one count. Compared with germline, one end of the junction differs, possibly owing to a read error. This sequence joins TRBV11-2 and TRBJ1-1; D is undetermined. CDR1 and CDR2 from the germline V gene are SGHAT and FQNNGV. The CDR3 is 13 residues long. The chain's CDR3 is CGSSLQGGREDFF. CDR3 DNA sequence: TGTGGCAGCAGCTTGCAAGGAGGTCGTGAAGATTTCTTT.

Of note for this clonotype: At one end the junction does not follow the germline gene, possibly because of a read error. The V call is TRBV7-9, the J call TRBJ2-7; 9 bases are a match to TRBD1. The CDR3 contains 16 residues. Germline V CDR1 and CDR2: SEHNR, FQNEAQ (reference sequence). The CDR3 coding sequence is TGTGCCGGCAGGTCCCTCCCGGGACAGGGCTCCTACGAGCAGTACTTC. Its protein product is CAGRSLPGQGSYEQYF.

This sequence joins TRBV11-3 and TRBJ2-5, with D hard to call. The germline V gene has CDR1 SGHNT and CDR2 YENEEA. CDR3 length: 13 amino acids. The CDR3 bases are TGTGATAGCAGCTTTACCTGGGAAGAGACCCAGTACTTC. Translated, it gives CDSSFTWEETQYF.

To note about this clonotype: Given a much more abundant clone one base away, this may be a read error. The V call is TRBV5-1, the J call TRBJ2-3; 12 nucleotides align to TRBD2. CDR3 length equals 18 residues. V lost 4 bases to trimming and J lost 0 bases; unmatched junction nucleotides: 9. Germline lookup yields CDR1 SGHRS and CDR2 YFSETQ. CDR3 protein: CASSAGTSGWASTDTQYF. The CDR3 coding sequence is TGCGCCAGCAGCGCCGGGACTAGCGGGTGGGCGAGCACAGATACGCAGTATTTT. The complete variable domain, with remaining parts taken from reference TRBV5-1 and TRBJ2-3, reads KAGVTQTPRYLIKTRGQQVTLSCSPISGHRSVSWYQQTPGQGLQFLFEYFSETQRNKGNFPGRFSGRQFSNSRSEMNVSTLELGDSALYLCASSAGTSGWASTDTQYFGPGTRLTVL.

The chain recombines TRBV6-2 or TRBV6-3 with TRBJ2-1; tentatively, D is TRBD1 or TRBD2 (5 bases each). This CDR3 comprises 15 residues. Trimming left V 4 bases short and J 7 bases short, with 17 bases between. The germline CDR1 and CDR2 sequences are MNHEY and SVGEGT. CDR3 nucleotides: TGTGCCAGCAGTTCTTGGAATAACGAGGGGAATGAGCAGTTCTTC. It encodes CASSSWNNEGNEQFF.

About this clonotype: One end of the junction does not line up with germline, which may come from a read error. The CDR3 nucleotides read TGTGCCAGCAGCAAATCTTATAGCGGGGGGGCCTACAATGAGGAGTTCTTC. Amino acid sequence: CASSKSYSGGAYNEEFF. The chain joins TRBV11-1 to TRBJ2-1; TRBD2 matches at 11 bases. This CDR3 is 17 amino acids long. Germline V gives CDR1 SGHAT, CDR2 FQDESV (reference sequence).

This chain uses TRBV29-1 with TRBJ1-1; the D gene is possibly TRBD1 (5 bases). Per germline, CDR1 SQVTM and CDR2 ANQGSEA. The CDR3 has 12 residues. Here the CDR3 reads CCSQVGETEAFF. The CDR3 coding sequence is TGCTGCTCCCAAGTGGGGGAAACTGAAGCTTTCTTT.

V is TRBV11-3 and J is TRBJ2-7, with D unresolved. The end of the DNA fits TRBJ2-1 better, so the J call may be wrong. CDR3 length: 12 amino acids. Per the germline V gene, CDR1 is SGHNT and CDR2 is YENEEA. CDR3 coding DNA: TGTGACACCAGCTTGGGCATCTACGAGCAGTTCTTC. Encoded protein: CDTSLGIYEQFF.

Notes on this clonotype: At one end, the junction sequence differs from germline, possibly due to a read error. The J gene is TRBJ2-5, the V gene TRBV12-3 or TRBV12-4, with D perhaps TRBD2 (6 bases). This CDR3 spans 15 amino acids. DNA for the CDR3: TGTGCCAGCAGTGCCTCTGGAGGGGCCTCTGGGACCCAGTATTTC. It yields the protein CASSASGGASGTQYF.

Notes on this clonotype: In this CDR3 the conserved last residue, phenylalanine or tryptophan, is missing, so a read error is likely. The chain employs TRBV6-1 and TRBJ1-3; possibly TRBD1 for D (5 bases). CDR1 is MNHNS, CDR2 SASEGT, per germline. The length of the CDR3 is 13 residues. CDR3 protein: CASTSGNRNTIYL. CDR3 coding DNA: TGTGCTAGCACTTCAGGGAATAGAAACACCATATATTTG.

Comment on this clonotype: Its ends do not fully match the called genes, so a read error is possible. The chain is built from TRBV6-2 or TRBV6-3 and TRBJ1-1; no reliable D call. The CDR3 covers 14 residues. From germline, CDR1 is MNHEY and CDR2 SVGEGT. CDR3 sequence reads: CASSYPYVNTVAFF. As DNA, the CDR3 is TGTGCCAGCAGTTACCCCTACGTGAATACTGTAGCTTTCTTT.

A remark on this clonotype: One end of the junction fails to match germline, which may point to a read error. The rearrangement uses TRBV6-5 and TRBJ1-2, with 11 bases identical to TRBD1. This CDR3 is built from 16 residues. Looked up from germline, CDR1 is MNHEY and CDR2 is SVGAGI. DNA of the CDR3: TGTGCCGGCAGCACCCGGGACAGGGGGGTTTTGGGTGGCTACAACTTC. Amino acid sequence: CAGSTRDRGVLGGYNF.

The chain joins TRBV11-3 to TRBJ2-1, with D possibly being TRBD2 (5 bases). Germline lookup yields CDR1 SGHNT and CDR2 YENEEA. The germline V and J ends were trimmed by 3 bases and 8 bases, with 14 bases remaining between them. The CDR3 totals 14 residues. CDR3 amino acids: CASSLSGSTHEQFF. CDR3 sequence (DNA): TGTGCCAGCAGCTTGAGCGGTAGTACCCATGAGCAGTTCTTC.

Concerning this clonotype itself: A read error may produce the germline difference seen at one junction end. The chain is built from TRBV6-2 or TRBV6-3 and TRBJ2-7; D is unclear. The germline gives CDR1 MNHEY, CDR2 SVGEGT. This CDR3 has 12 residues. CDR3 protein: CASRGSSYELYF. DNA of the CDR3: TGTGCCAGCAGAGGCAGCTCATACGAGCTGTACTTC.

The chain employs TRBV14 and TRBJ2-5, with a weak D call TRBD1 (6 bases). V lost 2 bases and J lost 4, with 11 bases in between. This CDR3 has 14 amino acids. Germline V gene sequence: CDR1 SGHDN, CDR2 FVKESK. The CDR3 region is CASSQPSRGETQYF. CDR3 nucleotide sequence: TGTGCCAGCAGCCAACCATCCAGGGGAGAGACCCAGTACTTC.

Concerning this clonotype itself: Likely a read error: the CDR3 ends without its conserved phenylalanine or tryptophan. The chain links TRBV5-6 to TRBJ2-7, with a possible D match to TRBD2 (5 bases). Per the germline V gene, CDR1 is SGHDT and CDR2 is YYEEEE. The CDR3 loop spans 15 amino acids. CDR3 sequence reads: CARSLVPEGGNEQYL. Written as DNA, the CDR3 is TGTGCCAGAAGCTTGGTACCAGAGGGTGGGAACGAGCAGTACCTC.

In this sample, this clonotype turned up a few times. Given a much more abundant clone one base away, this may be a read error. The chain is built from TRBV20-1 and TRBJ2-7; TRBD1 is a possible D gene (5 bases). The ends were cut back, 1 base at V and 0 bases at J, with 10 bases in the middle. The CDR3 is 14 residues long. Looked up from germline, CDR1 is DFQATT and CDR2 is SNEGSKA (reference sequence). The CDR3, as DNA: TGCAGTGCTAGAGGTCCCAGGGACTCCTACGAGCAGTACTTC. Its protein product is CSARGPRDSYEQYF.

This clonotype was seen at least ten times. V usage is TRBV20-1 and J usage is TRBJ2-5; TRBD2 matches at 11 bases. Losses at the gene ends were 1 base for V and 4 bases for J; bases not matched to a gene: 11. Germline V gene sequence: CDR1 DFQATT, CDR2 SNEGSKA (reference sequence). This CDR3 region has 17 residues. The CDR3: CSARVTRGTSGGETQYF. The DNA for the CDR3 is TGCAGTGCTAGAGTAACCCGTGGGACTAGCGGCGGAGAGACCCAGTACTTC.